This TCR beta chain was observed in a study of blood T cell repertoires in COVID-19. J lost 4 bases, V lost 0 bases, and 5 bases had no gene match. The CDR3 spans 15 residues. CDR1 is MNHEY and CDR2 is SMNVEV in the germline V gene (reference sequence). Original processing notes: Estimation of nucleated cell counts relied on the amplification of reference gene primers. Profiled with immunoSEQ multiplex PCR; TCRdb holds only in-frame clones, not every one. That table supplies the V and J calls and clone size; D and trimming were determined from the DNA. The sample holds a few hundred thousand clones; approximately 85% are singletons and the top ten take 5% to 8%. All enrollees were about 18 to 89 years old and from some 24 US areas.

V gene TRBV27 combines with J gene TRBJ1-2; 7 bases are shared with TRBD1. The receptor was isolated from a woman aged 45-65 years who had been exposed to COVID-19. Sequencing was done on a sample of PBMCs or T cells enriched from blood (not recorded which). The CDR3 DNA reads TGTGCCAGCAGTTTATCGGACCCAGGGGGCTATGGCTACACCTTC. It codes for CASSLSDPGGYGYTF.